This TCR beta chain came from a study of cytomegalovirus exposure and HLA in healthy donors. Turning to this clone: Its antigen is not known.

V was pared by 7 bases and J by 3 bases, with 11 bases of the junction left unmatched. Germline CDR1 SGHAT, CDR2 FQNNGV. The CDR3 loop spans 18 amino acids. Amplification used 60 Vbeta primers and 13 Jbeta primers. Using immunoSEQ multiplex PCR, the repertoire was profiled, and TCRdb retains in-frame clones only, with some absent. The sample has 150,000 or so clones; around 81% are singletons. The study's findings and limits: As a later analysis showed, a missense DCLRE1C variant was linked to trimming of TCR beta V- and J-genes. Among the sequence variants, a highly shared cluster was likely an artifact of sequencing.

The TCR comes from a woman aged 40 to 50 in good health and CMV-seronegative. Sequencing was carried out using PBMCs. The rearrangement uses TRBV11-2 and TRBJ2-1; 14 bases are shared with TRBD2. CDR3: CASKKGTSGSSVYNEQFF. DNA of the CDR3: TGTGCCAGCAAGAAAGGGACTAGCGGGAGTAGTGTCTACAATGAGCAGTTCTTC.